This T cell receptor (beta chain) appears in the sequencing data of a study of T-cell reconstitution after alpha-beta-depleted transplantation in children. Unique molecular identifiers were used to barcode this TCRbeta library. TCRdb ran MiXCR on the PCR reads and lists one entry per CDR3 protein. The repertoire holds roughly 400,000 distinct CDR3 sequences, with around 21% as singletons. This clonotype was detected a few times. The CDR3 extends over 14 amino acids. The V and J ends lost 5 bases and 2 bases respectively, with 11 bases between them. Per germline, CDR1 SGHNT and CDR2 YENEEA. The chain uses TRBV11-3 and TRBJ2-3; D may be TRBD2 (6 bases). The sequencing used PBMCs from the stem cell graft donor, collected from the stem cell graft. The TCR sequence derives from a human donor who donated a stem cell graft to a child with acute myeloid leukemia. The CDR3 coding sequence is TGTGCCAGCAGCCGCGGAGGGGACACAGATACGCAGTATTTT. Amino acids: CASSRGGDTDTQYF.